This entry concerns a single TCR beta chain. The source of the sample is a study of T-cell reconstitution after alpha-beta-depleted transplantation in children. V was trimmed by 0 bases and J by 6 bases, leaving 21 bases between them. The CDR3 is 17 residues long. Germline V gene lookup returns CDR1 SGHDT and CDR2 YYEEEE. This sample's TCRbeta library carried unique molecular identifier barcodes. TCRdb used MiXCR to reprocess the PCR reads, holding one entry per CDR3 protein. The table lists approximately 240,000 distinct CDR3 sequences, around 10% of them singletons. This sequence originates from a human donor who donated a stem cell graft to a child with acute lymphoblastic leukemia. The V call is TRBV5-6, the J call TRBJ1-1; D might be TRBD1 (5 bases). Source: PBMCs from the stem cell graft donor, taken from the stem cell graft. The CDR3 DNA is TGTGCCAGCAGCTTGGTCAGCTCGGGGGGTGGTGACCCTGAAGCTTTCTTT. This translates into CASSLVSSGGGDPEAFF.